The 30 T cell receptor beta chains given below trace back to one sample, sequenced in a study of shared clonotypes between healthy human individuals. The naive CD8 population came from CD45RO-negative cells selected for CCR7, without terminally differentiated effector memory CD45RA+ cells. Method: immunoSEQ multiplex PCR; TCRdb's copy keeps in-frame clones and lacks some. The table includes about 820,000 clones, approximately 92% detected once. Sequencing input: naive CD8+ T cells sorted from blood. The receptors derive from a man aged 25 to 45 in good health.

Points on this clone: Since a much larger clone is just one base distant, this may be a read error. The rearrangement links TRBV27 to TRBJ2-5; D remains unclear. V was clipped by 6 bases and J by 1 base, with 0 bases between them. CDR3 length: 10 residues. The germline V gene has CDR1 MNHEY and CDR2 SMNVEV (reference sequence). CDR3 residues: CASSQETQYF. CDR3 DNA sequence: TGTGCCAGCAGCCAAGAGACCCAGTACTTC.

The chain couples TRBV2 to TRBJ1-4; weak D call: TRBD1 (5 bases). The CDR3 covers 14 residues. CDR1 and CDR2 (germline): SNHLY, FYNNEI. V lost 8 bases to trimming and J lost 5 bases, with 15 bases between them. The CDR3 reads CASGGEGKNEKLFF. For the CDR3, the DNA is TGTGCCAGCGGAGGGGAGGGGAAAAATGAAAAACTGTTTTTT.

The rearrangement links TRBV21-1 to TRBJ2-7. TRBV21-1 represents a pseudogene. The CDR3 spans 13 residues. The CDR3 loop reads CASSTGNSYEQYF. The DNA of the CDR3 is TGTGCCAGCAGCACCGGAAACTCCTACGAGCAGTACTTC.

This clone occurred once. This chain links TRBV5-4 with TRBJ2-7; D perhaps matches TRBD1 (6 bases). V gave up 3 bases and J gave up 2 bases, with 18 bases separating them. Germline values: CDR1 SGHNT, CDR2 YYREEE (reference sequence). This CDR3 has 16 amino acids. The CDR3 here is CASSYNTGLSTYEQYF. As DNA, the CDR3 is TGTGCCAGCAGCTACAATACAGGGCTTTCGACCTACGAGCAGTACTTC. Drawing the rest from reference TRBV5-4 and TRBJ2-7, the complete variable domain is ETGVTQSPTHLIKTRGQQVTLRCSSQSGHNTVSWYQQALGQGPQFIFQYYREEENGRGNFPPRFSGLQFPNYSSELNVNALELDDSALYLCASSYNTGLSTYEQYFGPGTRLTVT.

This chain links TRBV29-1 with TRBJ2-1, with 12 nucleotides matching TRBD2. Germline CDR1 and CDR2: SQVTM and ANQGSEA. The CDR3 has 15 amino acids. V was clipped by 2 bases and J by 7 bases; unmatched bases: 6. In DNA form, the CDR3 reads TGCAGCGTTGAACAGACTAGCGGGAGATTGAATGAGCAGTTCTTC. It codes for CSVEQTSGRLNEQFF.

This chain connects TRBV27 to TRBJ1-2, with TRBD1 identical over 7 bases. The CDR3 sequence is 14 residues long. Unmatched junction bases numbered 8, after V lost 5 bases and J lost 5 bases. CDR1 and CDR2 from the germline V gene are MNHEY and SMNVEV (reference sequence). The CDR3 protein is CASSVIGGAYGYTF. The CDR3 nucleotides are TGTGCCAGCAGTGTTATAGGGGGCGCTTATGGCTACACCTTC.

This clone has a single count. V usage is TRBV7-9 and J usage is TRBJ2-3; D gene unclear. The CDR3 is 14 amino acids. Trimming took off 6 bases at V and 0 bases at J, with 10 bases between the two ends. Germline values: CDR1 SEHNR, CDR2 FQNEAQ (reference sequence). The CDR3 nucleotides read TGTGCCAGCAGTTCCAGTGATAGCACAGATACGCAGTATTTT. This encodes CASSSSDSTDTQYF.

This rearrangement joins TRBV27 to TRBJ2-7, with TRBD2 matching 9 bases. Trimming cost V 5 bases and J 1 base; bases outside gene matches: 6. Germline CDR1 reads MNHEY; CDR2 reads SMNVEV (reference sequence). This CDR3 is built from 15 residues. CDR3 coding DNA: TGTGCCAGCAGTACCAAAGCGGGAGGTTCCTACGAGCAGTACTTC. Its translation is CASSTKAGGSYEQYF.

The rearrangement links TRBV27 to TRBJ2-5; D perhaps matches TRBD1 (6 bases). Trimming pared 2 bases from V and 4 bases from J, leaving 14 bases between. Germline CDR1 MNHEY, CDR2 SMNVEV (reference sequence). The CDR3 loop spans 15 amino acids. The chain's CDR3 is CASSLQDSHLETQYF. The CDR3 DNA reads as TGTGCCAGCAGTTTACAGGACAGCCACCTAGAGACCCAGTACTTC.

This clone was detected once. The gene calls are TRBV29-1 and TRBJ1-4, with TRBD1 identical over 7 bases. CDR3 length equals 13 residues. Germline V gene lookup returns CDR1 SQVTM and CDR2 ANQGSEA. The V and J ends lost 6 bases and 6 bases, in that order; junction bases with no gene match: 7. In nucleotides, the CDR3 is TGCAGCGTGAAGGGCGGGACAGATGAAAAACTGTTTTTT. Translation gives CSVKGGTDEKLFF.

The CDR3 loop reads CASSLRGRSYEQYF. For the CDR3, the DNA is TGTGCCAGCAGCTTGCGTGGGCGGTCCTACGAGCAGTACTTC. The chain is built from TRBV5-6 and TRBJ2-7; no firm D call. Trimming pared 1 base from V and 1 base from J, leaving 9 bases between. CDR3 length: 14 residues. CDR1 SGHDT and CDR2 YYEEEE come from the germline V gene.

The rearrangement links TRBV18 to TRBJ2-7; tentatively, D is TRBD2 (6 bases). The ends were cut back, 0 bases at V and 0 bases at J, with 9 bases in the middle. The CDR3 sequence is 15 residues long. Germline V gene sequence: CDR1 KGHSH, CDR2 LQKENI. CDR3 bases: TGTGCCAGCTCACCACCGGGGGGAAGCTCCTACGAGCAGTACTTC. Its translation is CASSPPGGSSYEQYF.

The chain carries TRBV5-1 and TRBJ1-4; D is perhaps TRBD1 (6 bases). Germline CDR1 and CDR2: SGHRS and YFSETQ. The CDR3 is 16 amino acids. V dropped 2 bases and J dropped 0 bases, with 11 bases sitting between them. CDR3 in amino acids: CASSFGQLATNEKLFF. For the CDR3, the DNA is TGCGCCAGCAGCTTCGGACAGCTTGCAACTAATGAAAAACTGTTTTTT.

The J gene is TRBJ2-2, the V gene TRBV27; D not resolved. Per germline, CDR1 MNHEY and CDR2 SMNVEV (reference sequence). This CDR3 region has 13 residues. Trimming cost V 3 bases and J 8 bases, with 10 bases left between them. CDR3 DNA: TGTGCCAGCAGTTTGACCTTCGTAGGGGAGCTGTTTTTT. Its translation: CASSLTFVGELFF.

The chain combines TRBV12-2 with TRBJ2-3; TRBD1, as called in the table, went unchecked against the DNA. TRBV12-2 is noted as a pseudogene. The CDR3 extends over 17 amino acids. The CDR3 protein is CASRSTTSRGGTDTQYF. Written as DNA, the CDR3 is TGTGCAAGTCGTTCAACGACCTCCAGGGGGGGCACAGATACGCAGTATTTT.

The gene calls are TRBV10-1 and TRBJ2-3; D is unresolved. There are 14 residues in the CDR3. The V and J ends lost 4 bases and 4 bases respectively, with 12 bases between them. CDR1 is WNHNN and CDR2 is SYGVQD in the germline V gene (reference sequence). The DNA for the CDR3 is TGCGCCAGCAGTGGGCCGAACGACCCAGATACGCAGTATTTT. Protein product: CASSGPNDPDTQYF.

The chain links TRBV9 to TRBJ1-1, with D unclear. CDR1 is SGDLS, CDR2 YYNGEE, per germline. Trimming left V 0 bases short and J 11 bases short, with 14 bases between. The CDR3 has 13 residues. The CDR3 loop is CASSVGEGPVAFF. DNA of the CDR3: TGTGCCAGCAGCGTAGGTGAGGGCCCTGTGGCTTTCTTT. Using reference TRBV9 and TRBJ1-1 for the parts outside the CDR3, the full variable domain is DSGVTQTPKHLITATGQRVTLRCSPRSGDLSVYWYQQSLDQGLQFLIQYYNGEERAKGNILERFSAQQFPDLHSELNLSSLELGDSALYFCASSVGEGPVAFFGQGTRLTVV.

V gene TRBV29-1 combines with J gene TRBJ2-1; D call uncertain. The CDR3 consists of 12 residues. Germline V gene data show CDR1 as SQVTM and CDR2 as ANQGSEA. The V gene lost 2 bases and the J gene lost 3 bases, with 5 bases spanning the gap. As DNA, the CDR3 is TGCAGCGTTGAACTGATCTACAATGAGCAGTTCTTC. Protein product: CSVELIYNEQFF.

The rearrangement uses TRBV7-6 and TRBJ1-1; a weak D match, TRBD1 (5 bases). Germline V gene sequence: CDR1 SGHVS, CDR2 FNYEAQ. The CDR3 covers 14 residues. V lost 5 bases, J lost 0 bases, and 10 bases lay in between. Here the CDR3 reads CASSPGTVNTEAFF. The CDR3, as DNA: TGTGCCAGCAGCCCTGGGACGGTGAACACTGAAGCTTTCTTT.

The chain couples TRBV14 to TRBJ2-2, with a tentative D call TRBD1 (5 bases). The CDR3 sequence is 17 residues long. CDR1 SGHDN and CDR2 FVKESK come from the germline V gene. V was pared by 0 bases and J by 2 bases, with 13 bases between. The CDR3 bases are TGTGCCAGCAGCCAAGAGGGGCTACTCTTTAACACCGGGGAGCTGTTTTTT. Protein product: CASSQEGLLFNTGELFF.

The V and J genes are TRBV7-9 and TRBJ2-1, with 7 bases lining up with TRBD2. CDR1 SEHNR and CDR2 FQNEAQ come from the germline V gene (reference sequence). The CDR3 is 15 amino acids. Trimming removed 4 bases from V and 4 bases from J; junction bases left unmatched: 7. The CDR3 region is CASSYGLGTYNEQFF. The DNA of the CDR3 is TGTGCCAGCAGCTACGGACTAGGGACGTACAATGAGCAGTTCTTC.

This chain uses TRBV5-4 with TRBJ2-1, with TRBD1 matching over 8 bases. Germline V gene lookup returns CDR1 SGHNT and CDR2 YYREEE (reference sequence). The CDR3 runs 15 residues. V shed 6 bases, J shed 3 bases, and the junction held 8 bases outside the gene matches. CDR3 protein: CASTVGQANYNEQFF. The CDR3 DNA is TGTGCCAGCACTGTGGGACAGGCCAACTACAATGAGCAGTTCTTC.

The chain is built from TRBV9 and TRBJ1-1; D remains unclear. The germline V gene encodes CDR1 SGDLS and CDR2 YYNGEE. V shed 3 bases and J shed 3 bases, with 9 bases lying between them. The CDR3 consists of 13 residues. CDR3 in DNA: TGTGCCAGCAGCGCCGGCGTCTACACTGAAGCTTTCTTT. Amino acid sequence: CASSAGVYTEAFF.

This clone appeared a few times. The V call is TRBV4-1, the J call TRBJ2-7; weak D call: TRBD2 (6 bases). Germline-derived CDR1 and CDR2 are MGHRA and YSYEKL. V was cut by 2 bases and J by 5 bases, with 10 bases left in between. The CDR3 consists of 13 residues. DNA of the CDR3: TGCGCCAGCAGCCAACGGAGGGACGACGAGCAGTACTTC. Translated: CASSQRRDDEQYF.

This chain links TRBV28 with TRBJ2-7; 11 bases are a match to TRBD2. There are 15 residues in the CDR3. Germline V gene lookup returns CDR1 MDHEN and CDR2 SYDVKM. The J segment lost 7 bases and the V segment lost 4 bases, leaving 9 bases of the junction unmatched. CDR3: CASSWLLAGVQEQYF. The DNA of the CDR3 is TGTGCCAGCAGTTGGTTACTAGCGGGAGTTCAGGAGCAGTACTTC.

This rearrangement joins TRBV7-2 to TRBJ1-2; tentatively, D is TRBD1 (6 bases). This CDR3 is 13 amino acids long. Trimming shortened V by 5 bases and J by 10 bases, and 17 bases separated the two germline ends. Germline assignment: CDR1 SGHTA and CDR2 FQGNSA. CDR3 nucleotides: TGTGCCAGCAGCGCCGGGACATTCTTCACCTACACCTTC. It specifies CASSAGTFFTYTF.

The table lists this clone with a count of one. The CDR3 bases are TGTGCCAGCAGCGTAGTGTACAGACCCAATGAGCAGTTCTTC. This sequence encodes CASSVVYRPNEQFF. The chain carries TRBV9 and TRBJ2-1; D unresolved. In germline, CDR1 is SGDLS, CDR2 YYNGEE. The CDR3 sequence is 14 residues long. V gave up 0 bases and J gave up 6 bases, with 10 bases separating them.

The chain carries TRBV4-3 and TRBJ1-5; tentatively, D is TRBD1 (6 bases). The V gene lost 0 bases and the J gene lost 1 base, with 10 bases spanning the gap. The CDR3 is made up of 16 amino acids. CDR1 and CDR2 (germline): LGHNA, YSLEER. The CDR3 loop is CASSQDAQGSNQPQHF. The CDR3 DNA follows: TGCGCCAGCAGCCAAGATGCGCAGGGGAGCAATCAGCCCCAGCATTTT.

The chain is built from TRBV7-9 and TRBJ2-7; 10 nucleotides agree with TRBD2. The V gene end was trimmed by 5 bases and the J gene end by 1 base; junction bases not matched to a gene: 5. From germline, CDR1 is SEHNR and CDR2 FQNEAQ (reference sequence). This CDR3 is built from 15 residues. The CDR3 DNA follows: TGTGCCAGCAGCCAACCGGGACTAGCGTCCTACGAGCAGTACTTC. Encoded protein: CASSQPGLASYEQYF.

This chain joins TRBV7-2 and TRBJ1-3; no clear D gene. Looked up from germline, CDR1 is SGHTA and CDR2 is FQGNSA. The CDR3 spans 15 residues. V was trimmed by 1 base and J by 0 bases, leaving 7 bases between them. In nucleotides, the CDR3 is TGTGCCAGCAGCTTAGTCTGGGGCTCTGGAAACACCATATATTTT. Protein sequence: CASSLVWGSGNTIYF.